What follows are 10 T cell receptor beta chains derived from one specimen sequenced in a study of blood T cell repertoires in COVID-19. The table came from immunoSEQ multiplex PCR; TCRdb's copy has only in-frame clones and leaves some out. The repertoire consists of more than 300,000 clones, with around nine tenths occurring once and the leading ten covering roughly 3%. Sequences were obtained from peripheral blood. These receptor sequences come from a woman aged 18-29 years who had recovered from COVID-19.

The J gene is TRBJ2-5, the V gene TRBV4-2, with D tentatively TRBD1 (6 bases). Germline V gene sequence: CDR1 LGHNA, CDR2 YNFKEQ. Trimming pared 3 bases from V and 5 bases from J, leaving 13 bases between. The CDR3 covers 14 residues. CDR3 DNA sequence: TGTGCCAGCAGCCAGGACAGCGCCGGGGAGACCCAGTACTTC. It is translated as CASSQDSAGETQYF.

The chain joins TRBV2 to TRBJ2-2; 14 bases agree with TRBD2. V trimming: 4 bases; J trimming: 5 bases; junction bases outside the gene matches: 12. Germline V gives CDR1 SNHLY, CDR2 FYNNEI. This CDR3 is 19 amino acids long. Here the CDR3 reads CASSVPGLAGAPRTGELFF. For the CDR3, the DNA is TGTGCCAGCAGTGTCCCGGGACTAGCGGGAGCCCCAAGGACCGGGGAGCTGTTTTTT.

This clone showed up just a few times. The chain uses TRBV10-1 and TRBJ2-1; D unresolved. V shed 5 bases and J shed 5 bases, with 10 bases lying between them. The CDR3 has 13 residues. Germline V CDR1 and CDR2: WNHNN, SYGVQD (reference sequence). CDR3: CASSSNFDNEQFF. In DNA, the CDR3 is TGCGCCAGCAGTTCGAACTTTGACAATGAGCAGTTCTTC.

The rearrangement joins TRBV28 to TRBJ2-6; D might be TRBD1 (6 bases). The CDR3 extends over 17 amino acids. The V gene's germline CDR1 is MDHEN and CDR2 SYDVKM. Between the trimmed V and J ends, which lost 4 bases and 0 bases, there was a span of 13 bases. The CDR3 DNA reads as TGTGCCAGCAGTTCGTGGACAGACCACTCTGGGGCCAACGTCCTGACTTTC. Translated, it gives CASSSWTDHSGANVLTF.

This chain joins TRBV12-1 and TRBJ2-2; no DNA check was done on the table's D call, TRBD2. TRBV12-1 is designated a pseudogene. The CDR3 runs 17 residues. The DNA of the CDR3 is TGTGCCAGCAGCCCGGTACTAGCCCGAGGGTTGGCTGGGGAGCTGTTTTTT. This encodes CASSPVLARGLAGELFF.

CDR3 residues: CASSQESEYRETTGELFF. In nucleotides, the CDR3 is TGCGCCAGCAGCCAAGAGTCGGAGTATCGGGAGACCACCGGGGAGCTGTTTTTT. The rearrangement uses TRBV4-3 and TRBJ2-2, with TRBD2 as a possible D gene (6 bases). Germline V lookup: CDR1 LGHNA, CDR2 YSLEER. V was clipped by 0 bases and J by 4 bases, with 18 bases between them. The CDR3 sequence is 18 residues long.

The rearrangement uses TRBV19 and TRBJ1-6; 9 bases are shared with TRBD1. From germline, CDR1 is LNHDA and CDR2 SQIVND (reference sequence). The ends lost 6 bases at V and 7 bases at J; junction bases unmatched: 16. This CDR3 contains 18 residues. CDR3 in amino acids: CASSRRSRTGVGNSPLHF. DNA of the CDR3: TGTGCCAGTAGCCGAAGAAGTAGGACAGGGGTGGGCAATTCACCCCTCCACTTT.

The chain employs TRBV28 and TRBJ2-2; 8 bases line up with TRBD1. This CDR3 has 15 residues. CDR1 is MDHEN and CDR2 is SYDVKM in the germline V gene. The trim removed 4 bases at V and 3 bases at J, leaving 4 bases unmatched. CDR3 residues: CASSSGQGHTGELFF. CDR3 DNA sequence: TGTGCCAGCAGTTCCGGACAGGGACACACCGGGGAGCTGTTTTTT.

This clone was counted only a few times. The chain employs TRBV5-1 and TRBJ2-7; the match to TRBD2 covers 10 bases. V lost 0 bases and J lost 2; bases outside the gene matches: 2. Looked up from germline, CDR1 is SGHRS and CDR2 is YFSETQ. This CDR3 has 15 residues. CDR3 sequence reads: CASSLVAGGAYEQYV. Here the CDR3 DNA reads TGCGCCAGCAGCTTGGTAGCGGGAGGCGCCTACGAGCAGTACGTC.

The chain employs TRBV6-5 and TRBJ2-7, with a tentative D call TRBD2 (7 bases). Germline CDR1 MNHEY, CDR2 SVGAGI. V was clipped by 6 bases and J by 7 bases, with 16 bases between them. The CDR3 length is 13 residues. This chain's CDR3 is CASREGGLGEQYV. In DNA form, the CDR3 reads TGTGCCAGCAGGGAGGGGGGGCTTGGTGAGCAGTACGTC.